The 25 T cell receptor beta chains given below trace back to one sample, sequenced in a study of CD4+ T cells in melanoma. Using immunoSEQ multiplex PCR, the repertoire was profiled, and TCRdb retains in-frame clones only, with some absent. The sample lists around 10,000 clones; roughly two thirds were seen once. Specimen: cells from a culture (not recorded whether cultured in vitro). Source of these receptors: a human donor with melanoma.

The chain carries TRBV6-5 and TRBJ2-3; D is undetermined. CDR3 length: 14 amino acids. V lost 4 bases and J lost 0, with 8 bases in between. Germline assignment: CDR1 MNHEY and CDR2 SVGAGI. The CDR3: CASSFSMSTDTQYF. DNA for the CDR3: TGTGCCAGCAGTTTTAGCATGAGCACAGATACGCAGTATTTT.

The chain carries TRBV5-8 and TRBJ1-5; D remains ambiguous. The CDR3 runs to 16 residues. Germline V lookup: CDR1 SGHTS, CDR2 YDEGEE. V was pared by 2 bases and J by 1 base, with 13 bases between. The CDR3 nucleotides are TGTGCCAGCAGCTTACTCTGGGGAGGAAGCAATCAGCCCCAGCATTTT. The encoded protein is CASSLLWGGSNQPQHF.

CDR3 sequence: CASRIQGTNTEAFF. The CDR3 bases are TGTGCCAGCAGGATACAGGGAACGAACACTGAAGCTTTCTTT. This chain joins TRBV6-5 and TRBJ1-1, with D possibly being TRBD1 (6 bases). The CDR3 length is 14 residues. Per germline, CDR1 MNHEY and CDR2 SVGAGI. Trimming took 6 bases from V and 1 from J, leaving 12 bases between them.

V is TRBV2 and J is TRBJ2-5; 9 nucleotides agree with TRBD1. This CDR3 is built from 13 residues. Germline-derived CDR1 and CDR2 are SNHLY and FYNNEI. The V gene end was trimmed by 8 bases and the J gene end by 7 bases; junction bases not matched to a gene: 8. For the CDR3, the DNA is TGTGCCAGCGGCCGGGACAGGGAGGCGACCCAGTACTTC. Translating it yields CASGRDREATQYF.

This chain joins TRBV10-3 and TRBJ1-1, with D maybe TRBD1 (5 bases). The CDR3 length is 15 residues. The V gene lost 2 bases and the J gene lost 1 base, with 11 bases spanning the gap. Germline lookup yields CDR1 ENHRY and CDR2 SYGVKD. The CDR3 here is CAISEPGQANTEAFF. CDR3 bases: TGTGCCATCAGTGAGCCCGGACAAGCGAACACTGAAGCTTTCTTT.

The rearrangement links TRBV7-2 to TRBJ1-1, with D hard to call. Germline CDR1 and CDR2: SGHTA and FQGNSA. The V gene lost 6 bases and the J gene lost 1 base, with 9 bases spanning the gap. This CDR3 is built from 13 residues. CDR3 DNA sequence: TGTGCCAGCAGGGAGGCAGGGAACACTGAAGCTTTCTTT. Protein: CASREAGNTEAFF.

The V gene is TRBV18, the J gene TRBJ1-5, with D possibly TRBD1 on 5 matching bases. CDR1 and CDR2 (germline): KGHSH, LQKENI. The CDR3 runs to 14 residues. V lost 6 bases, J lost 5 bases, and 14 bases lay in between. The CDR3 is CASSGEHPHQPQHF. In nucleotides, the CDR3 is TGTGCCAGCTCGGGGGAGCACCCCCATCAGCCCCAGCATTTT.

V and J are TRBV6-1 and TRBJ1-4; a weak D match, TRBD1 (5 bases). Germline-derived CDR1 and CDR2 are MNHNS and SASEGT. CDR3 size: 15 residues. Trimming left V 6 bases short and J 5 bases short, with 16 bases between. The CDR3 reads CASSPREGSNEKLFF. CDR3 coding DNA: TGTGCCAGCAGCCCCCGGGAGGGGAGCAATGAAAAACTGTTTTTT.

The chain couples TRBV4-2 to TRBJ1-1, with D perhaps TRBD1 (6 bases). Germline values: CDR1 LGHNA, CDR2 YNFKEQ. V was cut by 1 base and J by 4 bases, with 13 bases left in between. This CDR3 is built from 15 residues. In nucleotides, the CDR3 is TGTGCCAGCAGCCAAGCGGGTGGGGGCCTCACTGAAGCTTTCTTT. Its translation: CASSQAGGGLTEAFF.

The V call is TRBV18, the J call TRBJ2-5; the D is unclear. V was pared by 3 bases and J by 5 bases, with 13 bases between. The germline V gene has CDR1 KGHSH and CDR2 LQKENI. The CDR3 runs to 14 residues. CDR3 bases: TGTGCCAGCTCACCCGGACCTAGGCGGGAGACCCAGTACTTC. Protein sequence: CASSPGPRRETQYF. The variable domain in full, completed from reference TRBV18 and TRBJ2-5, reads NAGVMQNPRHLVRRRGQEARLRCSPMKGHSHVYWYRQLPEEGLKFMVYLQKENIIDESGMPKERFSAEFPKEGPSILRIQQVVRGDSAAYFCASSPGPRRETQYFGPGTRLLVL.

V is TRBV30 and J is TRBJ2-5, with D possibly being TRBD2 (6 bases). CDR3 size: 11 residues. The germline gives CDR1 GTSNPN, CDR2 SVGIG (reference sequence). The ends were cut back, 0 bases at V and 10 bases at J, with 9 bases in the middle. CDR3 amino acids: CAWSVGEVQYF. DNA of the CDR3: TGTGCCTGGAGTGTGGGGGAGGTCCAGTACTTC.

The CDR3 DNA reads as TGTGCCTGGAGCGGCTCGGGAGTCCCCGGTTCACCCCTCCACTTT. Protein product: CAWSGSGVPGSPLHF. This chain uses TRBV30 with TRBJ1-6; no firm D call. The CDR3 contains 15 residues. V lost 3 bases and J 9 bases, leaving 18 bases between the germline ends. Germline V gene sequence: CDR1 GTSNPN, CDR2 SVGIG (reference sequence).

The sample holds a few counts of this clone. V usage is TRBV5-1 and J usage is TRBJ2-6; D is unclear. The V gene's germline CDR1 is SGHRS and CDR2 YFSETQ. The CDR3 loop spans 14 amino acids. Between the trimmed V and J ends, which lost 0 bases and 5 bases, there was a span of 6 bases. As DNA, the CDR3 is TGCGCCAGCAGCTTGGACCTGAGGGCCAACGTCCTGACTTTC. The encoded protein is CASSLDLRANVLTF.

V gene TRBV5-1 combines with J gene TRBJ1-4, with D perhaps TRBD1 (5 bases). The CDR3 extends over 15 amino acids. The V gene's germline CDR1 is SGHRS and CDR2 YFSETQ. Trimming took 0 bases from V and 5 from J, leaving 11 bases between them. CDR3 sequence reads: CASSLDYNRNEKLFF. CDR3 nucleotides: TGCGCCAGCAGCTTGGACTATAACAGGAATGAAAAACTGTTTTTT.

This clone was seen more than once but under ten times. The J gene is TRBJ1-2, the V gene TRBV28, with 7 nucleotides matching TRBD1. This CDR3 spans 15 amino acids. Germline CDR1 MDHEN, CDR2 SYDVKM. The trim removed 1 base at V and 4 bases at J, leaving 6 bases unmatched. The CDR3 nucleotides are TGTGCCAGCAGTTTATCGGACAGGCGTCTCTATGGCTACACCTTC. Translated, it gives CASSLSDRRLYGYTF.

V is TRBV5-1 and J is TRBJ1-4, with D possibly TRBD1 on 5 matching bases. The CDR3 extends over 14 amino acids. V was shortened by 0 bases and J by 4 bases, with 7 bases between the two germline ends. In germline, CDR1 is SGHRS, CDR2 YFSETQ. CDR3 sequence reads: CASSLAGFNEKLFF. DNA for the CDR3: TGCGCCAGCAGCTTGGCAGGGTTTAATGAAAAACTGTTTTTT.

The chain carries TRBV6-5 and TRBJ1-1; D is unclear. The CDR3 is 15 amino acids. The V gene lost 0 bases and the J gene lost 1 base, with 9 bases spanning the gap. Germline CDR1 reads MNHEY; CDR2 reads SVGAGI. The CDR3 reads CASSYSTGRNTEAFF. The CDR3 nucleotides are TGTGCCAGCAGTTACTCGACCGGCCGGAACACTGAAGCTTTCTTT.

The genes are TRBV11-2 and TRBJ1-2; 9 bases fit TRBD1. The length of the CDR3 is 14 residues. Germline values: CDR1 SGHAT, CDR2 FQNNGV. V dropped 1 base and J dropped 13; count of bases not matched to a gene: 10. The CDR3 spells CASSLVAGTGPPTF. The CDR3 nucleotides read TGTGCCAGCAGCTTAGTGGCGGGGACAGGGCCACCCACCTTC.

The V call is TRBV28, the J call TRBJ1-5, with D tentatively TRBD1 (6 bases). Germline values: CDR1 MDHEN, CDR2 SYDVKM. The ends were cut back, 11 bases at V and 3 bases at J, with 14 bases in the middle. The CDR3 extends over 13 amino acids. In DNA, the CDR3 is TGTGCCGGTTCCCGACAGGTCAATCAGCCCCAGCATTTT. It is translated as CAGSRQVNQPQHF.

This clone has a handful of counts. V gene TRBV2 combines with J gene TRBJ1-1, with D unclear. Trimming left V 4 bases short and J 1 base short, with 10 bases between. Germline CDR1 reads SNHLY; CDR2 reads FYNNEI. CDR3 size: 14 residues. The CDR3 DNA is TGTGCCAGCAGTGGCCGAGGTGGGAACACTGAAGCTTTCTTT. Protein product: CASSGRGGNTEAFF.

J is TRBJ2-3 and V is TRBV9; either TRBD1 or TRBD2 may fit D (5 bases each). Trimming shortened V by 4 bases and J by 2 bases, and 14 bases separated the two germline ends. CDR3 length: 15 residues. Germline CDR1 reads SGDLS; CDR2 reads YYNGEE. The CDR3 region is CASSPRGDVTDTQYF. The CDR3, as DNA: TGTGCCAGCAGCCCTCGAGGGGATGTCACAGATACGCAGTATTTT.

The rearrangement joins TRBV2 to TRBJ2-5, with TRBD2 identical over 9 bases. Trimming took 7 bases from V and 1 from J; bases not matched to a gene: 7. The V gene's germline CDR1 is SNHLY and CDR2 FYNNEI. CDR3 length equals 15 residues. The CDR3 nucleotides read TGTGCCAGCACTCAGACTAGCGGCTCCCAAGAGACCCAGTACTTC. This sequence encodes CASTQTSGSQETQYF.

The chain employs TRBV10-2 and TRBJ1-1; tentatively, D is TRBD1 (5 bases). This CDR3 has 13 residues. From germline, CDR1 is WSHSY and CDR2 SAAADI. Trimming shortened V by 7 bases and J by 2 bases, and 11 bases separated the two germline ends. The CDR3 region is CASNRQGNTEAFF. The DNA of the CDR3 is TGCGCCAGCAATAGGCAGGGTAACACTGAAGCTTTCTTT.

The V call is TRBV6-5, the J call TRBJ1-3, with TRBD1 identical over 8 bases. J was trimmed by 3 bases and V by 4 bases; bases with no gene match: 2. Germline CDR1 and CDR2: MNHEY and SVGAGI. The CDR3 spans 14 residues. The CDR3 region is CASSFDRGGNTIYF. In DNA, the CDR3 is TGTGCCAGCAGTTTCGACAGGGGTGGAAACACCATATATTTT.

In its sample, this clone was seen a few times. This rearrangement joins TRBV2 to TRBJ2-7; D perhaps matches TRBD1 (7 bases). CDR3 length: 13 amino acids. The ends were cut back, 7 bases at V and 0 bases at J, with 10 bases in the middle. CDR1 is SNHLY and CDR2 is FYNNEI in the germline V gene. The CDR3: CASTGGTSYEQYF. Written as DNA, the CDR3 is TGTGCCAGCACAGGGGGGACCTCCTACGAGCAGTACTTC. Full variable domain (rest looked up from reference TRBV2 and TRBJ2-7): EPEVTQTPSHQVTQMGQEVILRCVPISNHLYFYWYRQILGQKVEFLVSFYNNEISEKSEIFDDQFSVERPDGSNFTLKIRSTKLEDSAMYFCASTGGTSYEQYFGPGTRLTVT.